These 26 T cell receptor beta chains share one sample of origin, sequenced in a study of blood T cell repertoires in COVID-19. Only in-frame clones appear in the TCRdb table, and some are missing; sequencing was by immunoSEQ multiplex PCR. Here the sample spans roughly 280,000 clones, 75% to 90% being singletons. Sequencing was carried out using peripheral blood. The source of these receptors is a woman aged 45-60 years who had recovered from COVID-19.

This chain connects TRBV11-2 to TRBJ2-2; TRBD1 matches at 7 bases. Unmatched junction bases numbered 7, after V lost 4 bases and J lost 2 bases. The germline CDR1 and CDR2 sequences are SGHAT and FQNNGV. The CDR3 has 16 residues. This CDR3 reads CASSSNRDSNTGELFF. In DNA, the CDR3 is TGTGCCAGCAGCTCGAACCGGGACAGCAACACCGGGGAGCTGTTTTTT.

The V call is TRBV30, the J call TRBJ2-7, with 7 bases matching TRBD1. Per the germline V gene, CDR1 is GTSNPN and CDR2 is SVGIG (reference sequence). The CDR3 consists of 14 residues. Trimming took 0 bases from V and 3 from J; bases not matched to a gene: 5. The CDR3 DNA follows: TGTGCCTGGAGTGTAGGGACAGCTCTCTACGAGCAGTACTTC. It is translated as CAWSVGTALYEQYF.

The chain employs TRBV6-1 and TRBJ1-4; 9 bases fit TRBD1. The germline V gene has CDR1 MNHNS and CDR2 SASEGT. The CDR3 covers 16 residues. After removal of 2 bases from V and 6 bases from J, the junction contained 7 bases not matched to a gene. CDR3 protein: CASSERDRVADEKLFF. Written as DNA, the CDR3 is TGTGCCAGCAGTGAAAGGGACAGGGTCGCGGATGAAAAACTGTTTTTT.

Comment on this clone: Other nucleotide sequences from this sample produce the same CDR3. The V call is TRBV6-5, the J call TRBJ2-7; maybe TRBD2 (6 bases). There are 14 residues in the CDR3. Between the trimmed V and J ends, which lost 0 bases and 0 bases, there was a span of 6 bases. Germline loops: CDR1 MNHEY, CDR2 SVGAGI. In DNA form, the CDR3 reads TGTGCCAGCAGTTACTCCGGGAGCTCCTACGAGCAGTACTTC. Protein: CASSYSGSSYEQYF.

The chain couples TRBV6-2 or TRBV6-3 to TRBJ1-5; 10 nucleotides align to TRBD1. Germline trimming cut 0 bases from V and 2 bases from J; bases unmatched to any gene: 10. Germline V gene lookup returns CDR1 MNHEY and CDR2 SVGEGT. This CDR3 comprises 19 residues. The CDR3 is CASSYSLTGGTRGNQPQHF. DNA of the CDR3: TGTGCCAGCAGTTACTCCTTGACAGGGGGCACGAGAGGCAATCAGCCCCAGCATTTT.

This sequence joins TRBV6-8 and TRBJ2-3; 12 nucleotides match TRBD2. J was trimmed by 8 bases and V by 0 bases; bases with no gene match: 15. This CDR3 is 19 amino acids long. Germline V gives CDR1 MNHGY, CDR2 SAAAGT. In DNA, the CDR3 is TGTGCCAGCAGTTACTCACTAGCGGGAGGTCGAAACAGGCATGGTACGCAGTATTTT. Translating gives CASSYSLAGGRNRHGTQYF.

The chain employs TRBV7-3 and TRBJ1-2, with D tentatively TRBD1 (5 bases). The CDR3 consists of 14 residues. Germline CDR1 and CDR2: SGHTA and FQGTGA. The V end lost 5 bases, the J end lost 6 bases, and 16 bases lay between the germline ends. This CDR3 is CASSKNPGFNGYTF. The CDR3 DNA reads TGTGCCAGCAGCAAAAACCCAGGGTTTAATGGCTACACCTTC.

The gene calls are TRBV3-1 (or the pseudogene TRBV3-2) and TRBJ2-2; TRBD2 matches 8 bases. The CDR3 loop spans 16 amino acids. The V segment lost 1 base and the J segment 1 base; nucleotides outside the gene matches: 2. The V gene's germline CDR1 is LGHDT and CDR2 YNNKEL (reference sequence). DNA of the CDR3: TGTGCCAGCAGCCAAGCCAGCGGGGGGAACACCGGGGAGCTGTTTTTT. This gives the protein CASSQASGGNTGELFF.

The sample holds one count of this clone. The CDR3 bases are TGTGCCAGTAGTAGGGTAGCGGGGGGCTTCAATGAGCAGTTCTTC. This codes for CASSRVAGGFNEQFF. This chain connects TRBV19 to TRBJ2-1; 10 bases fit TRBD2. The CDR3 is 15 amino acids. With V trimmed by 4 bases and J by 6 bases, 6 bases remained unmatched. Germline assignment: CDR1 LNHDA and CDR2 SQIVND (reference sequence).

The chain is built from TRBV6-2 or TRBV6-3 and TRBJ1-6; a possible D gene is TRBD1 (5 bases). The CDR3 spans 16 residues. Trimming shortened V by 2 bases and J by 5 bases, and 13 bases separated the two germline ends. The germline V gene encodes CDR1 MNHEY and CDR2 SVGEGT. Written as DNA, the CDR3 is TGTGCCAGCAGTTACAGCAGGGCTCGCCATAATTCACCCCTCCACTTT. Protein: CASSYSRARHNSPLHF.

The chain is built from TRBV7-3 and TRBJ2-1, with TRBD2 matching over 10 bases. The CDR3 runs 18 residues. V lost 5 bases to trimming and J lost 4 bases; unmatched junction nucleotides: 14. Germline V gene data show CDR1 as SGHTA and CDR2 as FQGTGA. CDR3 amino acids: CASSLRTSGGTRYNEQFF. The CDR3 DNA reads TGTGCCAGCAGCCTCCGGACTAGCGGAGGGACAAGGTACAATGAGCAGTTCTTC.

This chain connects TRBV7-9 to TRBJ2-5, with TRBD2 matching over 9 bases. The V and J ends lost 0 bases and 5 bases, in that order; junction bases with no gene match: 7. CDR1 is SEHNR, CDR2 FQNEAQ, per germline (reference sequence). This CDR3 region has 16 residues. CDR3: CASSLARTSVWETQYF. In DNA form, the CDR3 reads TGTGCCAGCAGCTTAGCAAGGACTAGCGTATGGGAGACCCAGTACTTC.

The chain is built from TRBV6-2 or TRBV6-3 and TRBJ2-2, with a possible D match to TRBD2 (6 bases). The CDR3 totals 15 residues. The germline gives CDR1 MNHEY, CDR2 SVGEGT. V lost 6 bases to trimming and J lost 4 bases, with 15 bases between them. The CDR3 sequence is CASSLFGGSTGELFF. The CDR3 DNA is TGTGCCAGCAGCCTATTCGGGGGAAGCACCGGGGAGCTGTTTTTT.

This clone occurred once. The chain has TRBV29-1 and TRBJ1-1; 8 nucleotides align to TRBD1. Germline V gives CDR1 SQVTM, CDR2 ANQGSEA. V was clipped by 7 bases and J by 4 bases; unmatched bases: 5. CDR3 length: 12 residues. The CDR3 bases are TGCAGCGCCCGGACAGGGACCACTGAAGCTTTCTTT. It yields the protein CSARTGTTEAFF.

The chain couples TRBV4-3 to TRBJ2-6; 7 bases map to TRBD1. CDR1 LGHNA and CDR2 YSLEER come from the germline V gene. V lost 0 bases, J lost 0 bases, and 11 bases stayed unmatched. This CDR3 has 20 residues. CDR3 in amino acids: CASSQDLITGANSGANVLTF. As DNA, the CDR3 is TGCGCCAGCAGCCAAGATCTGATAACAGGGGCCAACTCTGGGGCCAACGTCCTGACTTTC.

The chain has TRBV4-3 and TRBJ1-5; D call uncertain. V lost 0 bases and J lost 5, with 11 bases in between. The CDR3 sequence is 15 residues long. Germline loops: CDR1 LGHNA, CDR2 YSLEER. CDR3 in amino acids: CASSQDRVEDQPQHF. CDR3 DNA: TGCGCCAGCAGCCAAGATCGGGTTGAGGATCAGCCCCAGCATTTT.

The CDR3 loop is CASSLSAGQETQYF. CDR3 nucleotides: TGTGCCAGCAGCTTAAGTGCGGGACAAGAGACCCAGTACTTC. The V call is TRBV13, the J call TRBJ2-5; possibly TRBD2 for D (6 bases). The CDR3 is made up of 14 amino acids. Germline CDR1 is PRHDT and CDR2 is FYEKMQ (reference sequence). Trimming pared 2 bases from V and 2 bases from J, leaving 9 bases between. The full variable domain, its missing parts supplied by reference TRBV13 and TRBJ2-5, is AAGVIQSPRHLIKEKRETATLKCYPIPRHDTVYWYQQGPGQDPQFLISFYEKMQSDKGSIPDRFSAQQFSDYHSELNMSSLELGDSALYFCASSLSAGQETQYFGPGTRLLVL.

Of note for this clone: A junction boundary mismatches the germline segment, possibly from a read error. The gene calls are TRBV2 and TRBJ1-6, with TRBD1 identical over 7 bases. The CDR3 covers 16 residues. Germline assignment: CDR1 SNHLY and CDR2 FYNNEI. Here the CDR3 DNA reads TGTGCCAGCAGTCGAACTGGGACAGCAATTAATCCACCCCTCCACTTT. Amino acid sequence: CASSRTGTAINPPLHF.

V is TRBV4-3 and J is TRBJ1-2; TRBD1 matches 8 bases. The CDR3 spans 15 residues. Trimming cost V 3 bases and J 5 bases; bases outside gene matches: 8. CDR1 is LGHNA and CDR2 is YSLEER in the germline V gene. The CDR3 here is CASSQTPTGAYGYTF. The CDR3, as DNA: TGCGCCAGCAGCCAGACCCCGACAGGGGCATATGGCTACACCTTC.

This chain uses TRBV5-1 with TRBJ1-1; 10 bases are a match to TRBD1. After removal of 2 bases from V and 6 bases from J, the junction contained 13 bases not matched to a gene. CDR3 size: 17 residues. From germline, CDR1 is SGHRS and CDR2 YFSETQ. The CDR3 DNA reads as TGCGCCAGCAGCTTTAAGCCTAGTGGACAGGGGGGCTCTGAAGCTTTCTTT. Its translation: CASSFKPSGQGGSEAFF.

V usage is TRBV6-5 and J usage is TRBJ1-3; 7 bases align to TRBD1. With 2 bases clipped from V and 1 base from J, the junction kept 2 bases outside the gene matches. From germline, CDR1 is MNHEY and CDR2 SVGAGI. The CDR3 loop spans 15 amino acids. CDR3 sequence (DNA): TGTGCCAGCAGTTACAGGGGGCTTTCTGGAAACACCATATATTTT. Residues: CASSYRGLSGNTIYF.

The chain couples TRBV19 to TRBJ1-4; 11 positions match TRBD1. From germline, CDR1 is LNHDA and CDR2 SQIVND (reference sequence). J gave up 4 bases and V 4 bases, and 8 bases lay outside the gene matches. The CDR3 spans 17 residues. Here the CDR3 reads CASSTRTGGVSNEKLFF. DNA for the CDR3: TGTGCCAGTAGTACCCGGACAGGGGGCGTGAGTAATGAAAAACTGTTTTTT. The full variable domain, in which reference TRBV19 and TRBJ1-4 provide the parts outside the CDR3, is DGGITQSPKYLFRKEGQNVTLSCEQNLNHDAMYWYRQDPGQGLRLIYYSQIVNDFQKGDIAEGYSVSREKKESFPLTVTSAQKNPTAFYLCASSTRTGGVSNEKLFFGSGTQLSVL.

CDR3 DNA: TGCGCCAGCAGCCAAGATACGGGTGGAGAGACCCAGTACTTC. Translating it yields CASSQDTGGETQYF. The chain carries TRBV4-3 and TRBJ2-5; D is undetermined. Germline lookup yields CDR1 LGHNA and CDR2 YSLEER. There are 14 residues in the CDR3. V lost 0 bases, J lost 4 bases, and 9 bases lay in between.

Here the CDR3 reads CASSLGGGEQYF. DNA for the CDR3: TGTGCCAGCAGCTTGGGGGGGGGCGAGCAGTACTTC. This chain connects TRBV5-4 to TRBJ2-7; 7 bases match TRBD2. The V segment lost 0 bases and the J segment 6 bases; nucleotides outside the gene matches: 0. The CDR3 is made up of 12 amino acids. From germline, CDR1 is SGHNT and CDR2 YYREEE (reference sequence).

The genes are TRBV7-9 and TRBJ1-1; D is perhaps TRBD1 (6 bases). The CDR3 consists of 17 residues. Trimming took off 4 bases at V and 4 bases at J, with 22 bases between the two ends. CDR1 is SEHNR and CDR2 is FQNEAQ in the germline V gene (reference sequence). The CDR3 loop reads CASSSVTGGATSTEAFF. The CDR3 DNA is TGTGCCAGCAGCTCCGTCACGGGGGGGGCGACGAGCACTGAAGCTTTCTTT.

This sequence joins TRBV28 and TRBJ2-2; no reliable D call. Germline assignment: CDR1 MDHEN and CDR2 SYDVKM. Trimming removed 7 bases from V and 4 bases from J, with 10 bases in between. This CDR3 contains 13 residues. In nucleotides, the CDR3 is TGTGCCAGCAAACAGCATTTCACCGGGGAGCTGTTTTTT. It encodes CASKQHFTGELFF.